The 18 T cell receptor beta chains below were found in one sample sequenced in a study of shared clonotypes between healthy human individuals. Profiled with immunoSEQ multiplex PCR; TCRdb holds only in-frame clones, not every one. The sample carries 2 million to 3 million clones, 93% recorded once. The material sequenced was naive CD4+ T cells from PBMCs. As for subset: CD45RA+ positively selected. The receptors shown here come from a man younger than 35 in good health. Some clones in this sample may be carry-over from other donors' samples.

The rearrangement links TRBV7-9 to TRBJ2-7; weak D call: TRBD1 (5 bases). The CDR3 has 14 residues. Trimming left V 4 bases short and J 0 bases short, with 10 bases between. From germline, CDR1 is SEHNR and CDR2 FQNEAQ (reference sequence). The CDR3 loop is CASSSGILSYEQYF. The CDR3 coding sequence is TGTGCCAGCAGCTCAGGGATTCTCTCCTACGAGCAGTACTTC. Full variable domain (rest looked up from reference TRBV7-9 and TRBJ2-7): DTGVSQNPRHKITKRGQNVTFRCDPISEHNRLYWYRQTLGQGPEFLTYFQNEAQLEKSRLLSDRFSAERPKGSFSTLEIQRTEQGDSAMYLCASSSGILSYEQYFGPGTRLTVT.

This chain connects TRBV5-1 to TRBJ2-1; D unresolved. CDR1 SGHRS and CDR2 YFSETQ come from the germline V gene. V lost 4 bases to trimming and J lost 8 bases, with 16 bases between them. This CDR3 contains 14 residues. This CDR3 reads CASSPGPWVDEQFF. The CDR3 DNA reads TGCGCCAGCAGCCCCGGGCCCTGGGTGGATGAGCAGTTCTTC.

The rearrangement joins TRBV19 to TRBJ2-1; 9 bases align to TRBD2. From germline, CDR1 is LNHDA and CDR2 SQIVND (reference sequence). The CDR3 contains 16 residues. J was trimmed by 3 bases and V by 3 bases; bases with no gene match: 6. CDR3 DNA: TGTGCCAGTAGTATTAGTGCTAGCGGGATCTACAATGAGCAGTTCTTC. Translating gives CASSISASGIYNEQFF.

The chain links TRBV27 to TRBJ2-2, with D perhaps TRBD1 (5 bases). Trimming cost V 1 base and J 4 bases, with 10 bases left between them. Per the germline V gene, CDR1 is MNHEY and CDR2 is SMNVEV (reference sequence). The CDR3 is 15 residues long. The CDR3 region has the DNA TGTGCCAGCAGTTTATGGGGCATGACCACCGGGGAGCTGTTTTTT. Its protein is CASSLWGMTTGELFF.

This clone was seen a handful of times. Other DNA sequences in the same sample also yield this CDR3. This chain uses TRBV6-1 with TRBJ1-5; possibly TRBD1 for D (6 bases). Looked up from germline, CDR1 is MNHNS and CDR2 is SASEGT. Trimming took 3 bases from V and 2 from J, leaving 8 bases between them. The CDR3 consists of 14 residues. Here the CDR3 DNA reads TGTGCCAGCAGTGATAACAGGGGCAATCAGCCCCAGCATTTT. It encodes CASSDNRGNQPQHF.

The V call is TRBV6-6, the J call TRBJ1-3; D is possibly TRBD1 (6 bases). In germline, CDR1 is MNHNY, CDR2 SVGAGI (reference sequence). Trimming took 6 bases from V and 1 from J, leaving 10 bases between them. This CDR3 region has 14 residues. CDR3 sequence: CASRVQGSGNTIYF. The CDR3 nucleotides read TGTGCCAGCAGAGTACAGGGTTCTGGAAACACCATATATTTT.

The chain is built from TRBV28 and TRBJ2-7, with D uncertain. V was trimmed by 8 bases and J by 1 base, leaving 15 bases between them. The germline CDR1 and CDR2 sequences are MDHEN and SYDVKM. There are 14 residues in the CDR3. CDR3 region: CASPPSDGSYEQYF. The CDR3, as DNA: TGTGCCAGCCCTCCCTCGGACGGATCCTACGAGCAGTACTTC.

The chain links TRBV18 to TRBJ2-2; 8 nucleotides match TRBD1. J gave up 7 bases and V 5 bases, and 6 bases lay outside the gene matches. Germline V lookup: CDR1 KGHSH, CDR2 LQKENI. The CDR3 sequence is 14 residues long. The CDR3 sequence is CASSVGQGYGELFF. CDR3 in DNA: TGTGCCAGCTCAGTAGGACAGGGCTACGGGGAGCTGTTTTTT.

V gene TRBV7-9 combines with J gene TRBJ2-5, with TRBD1 identical over 7 bases. V shed 5 bases, J shed 2 bases, and the junction held 8 bases outside the gene matches. The V gene's germline CDR1 is SEHNR and CDR2 FQNEAQ (reference sequence). The CDR3 extends over 15 amino acids. CDR3 protein: CASSARQGPQETQYF. CDR3 sequence (DNA): TGTGCCAGCAGCGCCAGACAGGGTCCTCAAGAGACCCAGTACTTC. Filled out from reference TRBV7-9 and TRBJ2-5, the complete variable domain reads DTGVSQNPRHKITKRGQNVTFRCDPISEHNRLYWYRQTLGQGPEFLTYFQNEAQLEKSRLLSDRFSAERPKGSFSTLEIQRTEQGDSAMYLCASSARQGPQETQYFGPGTRLLVL.

The V and J genes are TRBV7-3 and TRBJ2-7, with D perhaps matching TRBD1 (6 bases). Deletions cut 6 bases from V and 0 bases from J, with 9 bases between. Germline V gene data show CDR1 as SGHTA and CDR2 as FQGTGA. This CDR3 spans 13 amino acids. CDR3 nucleotides: TGTGCCAGCAGTAAAGGGGGCTCCTACGAGCAGTACTTC. Protein: CASSKGGSYEQYF. Supplemented by reference TRBV7-3 and TRBJ2-7, the full variable domain reads GAGVSQTPSNKVTEKGKYVELRCDPISGHTALYWYRQSLGQGPEFLIYFQGTGAADDSGLPNDRFFAVRPEGSVSTLKIQRTERGDSAVYLCASSKGGSYEQYFGPGTRLTVT.

This clone was detected once. V gene TRBV5-1 combines with J gene TRBJ2-7; no definite D call. The length of the CDR3 is 14 residues. V was pared by 0 bases and J by 5 bases, with 12 bases between. Germline values: CDR1 SGHRS, CDR2 YFSETQ. The CDR3, as DNA: TGCGCCAGCAGCTTGGGGGCTACCCGGGACGAGCAGTACTTC. Its translation is CASSLGATRDEQYF.

This clone was seen just once. The chain recombines TRBV4-1 with TRBJ1-3; D is uncertain. The V gene lost 0 bases and the J gene lost 4 bases, with 25 bases spanning the gap. The germline gives CDR1 MGHRA, CDR2 YSYEKL. The CDR3 has 20 amino acids. This CDR3 reads CASSQDRASIHSSTGNTIYF. CDR3 sequence (DNA): TGCGCCAGCAGCCAAGATCGGGCTAGCATCCACTCCTCTACAGGAAACACCATATATTTT.

The chain has TRBV7-2 and TRBJ1-1, with TRBD1 matching over 10 bases. Trimming removed 5 bases from V and 7 bases from J; junction bases left unmatched: 10. The CDR3 consists of 15 residues. CDR1 is SGHTA, CDR2 FQGNSA, per germline. CDR3 bases: TGTGCCAGCAGCCTACTGGGGACAGGGGCCGGTGAAGCTTTCTTT. Protein: CASSLLGTGAGEAFF. The full variable domain, completed using reference TRBV7-2 and TRBJ1-1, is GAGVSQSPSNKVTEKGKDVELRCDPISGHTALYWYRQSLGQGLEFLIYFQGNSAPDKSGLPSDRFSAERTGGSVSTLTIQRTQQEDSAVYLCASSLLGTGAGEAFFGQGTRLTVV.

The genes are TRBV4-1 and TRBJ1-6; no firm D call. Germline V CDR1 and CDR2: MGHRA, YSYEKL. Trimming removed 0 bases from V and 14 bases from J, with 17 bases in between. There are 15 residues in the CDR3. CDR3 amino acids: CASSQDSAGGLTLHF. In DNA form, the CDR3 reads TGCGCCAGCAGCCAAGATTCGGCAGGCGGTCTAACCCTCCACTTT.

This rearrangement joins TRBV7-3 to TRBJ1-1; no definite D call. Germline V gene data show CDR1 as SGHTA and CDR2 as FQGTGA. The CDR3 has 15 amino acids. V lost 2 bases, J lost 4 bases, and 14 bases lay in between. CDR3 bases: TGTGCCAGCAGCTTAGATCGGGGTTGGGGCACTGAAGCTTTCTTT. It encodes CASSLDRGWGTEAFF.

The V gene is TRBV4-2, the J gene TRBJ2-2, with 8 bases matching TRBD2. CDR1 and CDR2 from the germline V gene are LGHNA and YNFKEQ. Trimming at V came to 3 bases and at J to 2 bases, leaving 5 bases not matched to a gene. This CDR3 has 16 amino acids. The DNA for the CDR3 is TGTGCCAGCAGCCAGATAGCGGGACTCAACACCGGGGAGCTGTTTTTT. It specifies CASSQIAGLNTGELFF.

The chain couples TRBV5-1 to TRBJ1-2; D call uncertain. Trimming removed 4 bases from V and 2 bases from J, with 6 bases in between. This CDR3 is built from 12 residues. Germline CDR1 SGHRS, CDR2 YFSETQ. This CDR3 is CASSERNYGYTF. CDR3 sequence (DNA): TGCGCCAGCAGCGAAAGAAACTATGGCTACACCTTC. Full variable domain (remainder filled in from reference TRBV5-1 and TRBJ1-2): KAGVTQTPRYLIKTRGQQVTLSCSPISGHRSVSWYQQTPGQGLQFLFEYFSETQRNKGNFPGRFSGRQFSNSRSEMNVSTLELGDSALYLCASSERNYGYTFGSGTRLTVV.

As to this clone: The sample holds other DNA sequences that translate to the same CDR3. The chain carries TRBV11-3 and TRBJ2-1; D unresolved. The CDR3 is made up of 11 amino acids. Trimming took off 5 bases at V and 5 bases at J, with 4 bases between the two ends. CDR1 is SGHNT and CDR2 is YENEEA in the germline V gene. This chain's CDR3 is CASSGDNEQFF. Written as DNA, the CDR3 is TGTGCCAGCAGCGGAGACAATGAGCAGTTCTTC.